This T cell receptor (beta chain) came from a study of regulatory T cells in long-lasting Graves disease. Both iRepertoire HTBI primers and Arm-PCR of CDR3 regions were used to build the TCR beta libraries. A single record per CDR3 protein comes from TCRdb applying MiXCR to the multiplex PCR reads. Among approximately 460,000 distinct CDR3 sequences listed, approximately 16% were seen once. This clonotype occurred a few times. At one boundary the junction diverges from the germline segment, which might be a read error. The CDR3 length is 17 residues. Germline V gives CDR1 MNHEY, CDR2 SVGEGT. The time point is: newly diagnosed GD, antithyroid drugs for less than 3 months. Generation of the TCR library employed RNA extracted from PBMCs. The same data also contributed to another study, on T cells in Graves' hyperthyroidism and ophthalmopathy.

The receptor's source is a woman between 25 and 40 years old with Graves disease. The starting material was peripheral blood mononuclear cells (PBMCs), obtained at new diagnosis, from a patient treated with antithyroid drugs. The chain links TRBV6-2 or TRBV6-3 to TRBJ1-6, with TRBD1 matching 9 bases. CDR3 in amino acids: CASSYSGTGNYISPLHF. Here the CDR3 DNA reads TGTGCCAGCAGTTACTCGGGGACAGGGAATTATATTTCACCCCTCCACTTT.